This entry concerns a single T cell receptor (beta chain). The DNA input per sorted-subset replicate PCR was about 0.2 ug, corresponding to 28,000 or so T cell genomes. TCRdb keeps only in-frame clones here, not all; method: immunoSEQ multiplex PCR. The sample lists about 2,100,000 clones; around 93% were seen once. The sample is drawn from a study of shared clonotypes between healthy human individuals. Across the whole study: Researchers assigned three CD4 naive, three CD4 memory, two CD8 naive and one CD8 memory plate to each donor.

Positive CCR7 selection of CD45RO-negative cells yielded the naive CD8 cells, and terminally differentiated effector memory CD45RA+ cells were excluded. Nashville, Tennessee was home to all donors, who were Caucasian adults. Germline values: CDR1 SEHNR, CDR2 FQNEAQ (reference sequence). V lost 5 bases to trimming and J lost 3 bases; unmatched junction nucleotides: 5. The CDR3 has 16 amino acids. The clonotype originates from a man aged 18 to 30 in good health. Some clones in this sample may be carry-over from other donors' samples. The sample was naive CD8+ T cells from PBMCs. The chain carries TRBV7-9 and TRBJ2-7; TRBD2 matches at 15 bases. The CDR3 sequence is CASSQGTSGRSYEQYF. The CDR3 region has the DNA TGTGCCAGCAGCCAAGGGACTAGCGGGAGGAGCTACGAGCAGTACTTC.